This T cell receptor (beta chain) was identified during a study of identical twins. The germline V gene encodes CDR1 SGHKS and CDR2 YYEKEE (reference sequence). The germline V and J ends were trimmed by 0 bases and 9 bases, with 28 bases remaining between them. The CDR3 sequence is 18 residues long. TCRdb recomputed calls from the 5' RACE reads with MiXCR, one row per CDR3 protein. The data show under 300,000 distinct CDR3 sequences, about 8.3% seen once. This clonotype was picked up many times. Its antigen is not identified. Study conclusions and caveats: Modeled out-of-frame TCR alpha sharing in monozygotic twins fell below observed levels. Twin pairs' shared out-of-frame alpha sequences were enriched in low generation probability.

The same data also contributed to another study, on yellow fever vaccine responses in identical twins. This second study says: Convergence reportedly seemed to mark part of the twins' vaccine T cell response, with personalization marking the rest.

The chain uses TRBV5-5 and TRBJ2-7, with a weak D call TRBD2 (6 bases). This receptor was taken from a woman under 30 in good health. The sample was CD8+ T cells sorted from blood. The CDR3: CASSLDGKQLTEGSRQYF. Written as DNA, the CDR3 is TGTGCCAGCAGCTTGGATGGGAAACAACTAACGGAGGGGTCTAGGCAGTACTTC.